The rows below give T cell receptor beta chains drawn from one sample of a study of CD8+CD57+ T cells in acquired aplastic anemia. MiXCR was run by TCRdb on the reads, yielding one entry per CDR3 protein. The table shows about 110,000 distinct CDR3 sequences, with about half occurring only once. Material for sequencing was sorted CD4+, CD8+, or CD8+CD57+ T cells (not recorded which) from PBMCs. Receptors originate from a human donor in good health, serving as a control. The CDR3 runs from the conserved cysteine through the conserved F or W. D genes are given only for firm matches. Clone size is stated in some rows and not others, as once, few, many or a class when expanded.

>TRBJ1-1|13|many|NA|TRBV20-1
CSARQGPNTEAFF
TGCAGTGCTAGACAGGGGCCCAACACTGAAGCTTTCTTT
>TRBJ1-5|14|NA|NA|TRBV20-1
CSARIGGPNQPQHF
TGCAGTGCTAGAATCGGGGGGCCCAATCAGCCCCAGCATTTT
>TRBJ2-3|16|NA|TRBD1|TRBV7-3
CASSFGGTGGGNTQYF
TGTGCCAGCAGTTTTGGGGGGACAGGGGGCGGGAATACGCAGTATTTT
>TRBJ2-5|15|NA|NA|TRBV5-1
CASSLWARPQETQYF
TGCGCCAGCAGCTTGTGGGCCAGGCCGCAAGAGACCCAGTACTTC
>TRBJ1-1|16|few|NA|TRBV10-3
CAISGAEGKWGTEAFF
TGTGCCATCAGTGGAGCTGAGGGGAAGTGGGGCACTGAAGCTTTCTTT
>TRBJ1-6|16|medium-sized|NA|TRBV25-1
CASGDIDSKDNSPLHF
TGTGCCAGCGGGGACATTGACAGCAAAGATAATTCACCCCTCCACTTT
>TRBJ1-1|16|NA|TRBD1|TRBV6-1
CASSTKPGTGGTEAFF
TGTGCCAGCAGTACCAAACCCGGGACAGGGGGCACTGAAGCTTTCTTT
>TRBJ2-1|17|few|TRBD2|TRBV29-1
CSVEGTSGKPSYNEQFF
TGCAGCGTGGAAGGGACTAGCGGGAAACCATCTTACAATGAGCAGTTCTTC
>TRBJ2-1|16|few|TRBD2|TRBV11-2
CASSTSGAVLNNEQFF
TGTGCCAGCAGCACCAGCGGGGCTGTTCTCAACAATGAGCAGTTCTTC
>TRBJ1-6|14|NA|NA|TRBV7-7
CASSLGTARPTLHF
TGTGCCAGCAGCTTAGGGACAGCGCGCCCCACCCTCCACTTT